The entry that follows covers one TCR beta chain sequence. Its target is unknown. The time point: newly diagnosed GD, antithyroid drugs for less than 3 months. Researchers made the TCR library from RNA that was extracted from PBMCs. This sample was included in a study of regulatory T cells in long-lasting Graves disease. There are 15 residues in the CDR3. The J segment lost 7 bases and the V segment lost 2 bases, leaving 8 bases of the junction unmatched. Germline V gene data show CDR1 as SGHNT and CDR2 as YYREEE (reference sequence). Broader study findings: TRBV28, TRBJ1-2 and TRBJ2-5 were favored in persistent disease. Sampling was limited to peripheral blood rather than thyroid tissue.

TCR beta libraries were built with iRepertoire HTBI primers and Arm-PCR of CDR3 regions. TCRdb re-derived calls from the multiplex PCR reads in MiXCR, one entry per CDR3 protein. The sample records about 450,000 distinct CDR3 sequences, 14% being singletons. Another study also made use of these data, one on T cells in Graves' hyperthyroidism and ophthalmopathy. Per that study: The hyperthyroidism patients had all been newly diagnosed, and their disease duration was under 2 months. Their ages ranged from 18 to 65 years. Ophthalmopathy was model-predicted a median about 6.7 months pre-onset.

V and J are TRBV5-4 and TRBJ2-1; 8 bases fit TRBD2. Here the sequenced sample was peripheral blood mononuclear cells (PBMCs), taken at new diagnosis, from a patient treated with antithyroid drugs. The clonotype comes from a woman aged 45 to 65 with Graves disease. As DNA, the CDR3 is TGTGCCAGCAGCTTAAGCGGGAGATTGAGGAATGAGCAGTTCTTC. It translates to CASSLSGRLRNEQFF.